These T cell receptor beta chains were read from a single sample in a study of blood T cells in healthy people across ages. TCRdb passed the 5' RACE reads through MiXCR, listing each CDR3 protein once. The sample shows around 780,000 distinct CDR3 sequences, around 24% of them seen only once. These data also featured in a second study, about T cells of mothers and their children.

The sequencing input was blood. The receptors come from a boy aged 5-17 years in good health. Each CDR3 is given with its conserved first and last residue. Fields, in order: D gene, clone size, V gene, J gene, CDR3 protein, CDR3 DNA. The D gene is left open where the match is weak. Only some rows state a clone size, as once, few, many or a class for expanded clones.

>TRBD2|.|TRBV12-3/TRBV12-4|TRBJ2-5
CASSRSGGAAETQYF
TGTGCCAGCAGCCGTAGCGGGGGGGCCGCAGAGACCCAGTACTTC
>.|few|TRBV28|TRBJ2-2
CASGGQGASGELFF
TGTGCCTCGGGGGGGCAGGGGGCCTCCGGGGAGCTGTTTTTT
>TRBD1|.|TRBV18|TRBJ1-2
CASSPIGTDSYGYTF
TGTGCCAGCTCACCAATTGGGACAGACTCGTATGGCTACACCTTC
>TRBD1|.|TRBV29-1|TRBJ2-4
CSVSTGSKNIQYF
TGCAGCGTCTCGACAGGGTCCAAAAACATTCAGTACTTC
>.|.|TRBV3-1|TRBJ1-3
CASSPSDRNSGNTIYF
TGTGCCAGCAGCCCTTCGGACAGAAACTCTGGAAACACCATATATTTT
>TRBD1|.|TRBV12-3/TRBV12-4|TRBJ1-5
CASSFDRDGQPQHF
TGTGCCAGCAGTTTCGACAGGGATGGTCAGCCCCAGCATTTT
>TRBD2|.|TRBV20-1|TRBJ2-5
CSASPSGGAKETQYF
TGCAGTGCTAGCCCTAGCGGGGGGGCAAAGGAGACCCAGTACTTC
>.|few|TRBV7-9|TRBJ2-7
CASSNDRGKNYEQYF
TGTGCCAGCAGCAACGACCGGGGGAAGAACTACGAGCAGTACTTC
>.|few|TRBV29-1|TRBJ1-2
CSVEGGPYGYTF
TGCAGCGTCGAGGGGGGCCCCTATGGCTACACCTTC
>.|.|TRBV5-1|TRBJ1-6
CASSFRENSPLHF
TGCGCCAGCAGCTTCAGGGAAAATTCACCCCTCCACTTT
>TRBD1|few|TRBV6-6|TRBJ2-7
CASSYGTGAGYEQYF
TGTGCCAGCAGTTACGGGACAGGGGCCGGCTACGAGCAGTACTTC
>TRBD2|few|TRBV10-3|TRBJ2-3
CAIRGGLADNTDTQYF
TGTGCCATCAGGGGGGGACTAGCGGATAACACAGATACGCAGTATTTT
>.|.|TRBV5-1|TRBJ1-2
CASSLEGSGYGYTF
TGCGCCAGCAGCTTGGAAGGTTCTGGCTATGGCTACACCTTC
>.|.|TRBV30|TRBJ2-1
CAWSATGTLGNEQFF
TGTGCCTGGAGTGCCACCGGGACACTCGGAAATGAGCAGTTCTTC
>.|.|TRBV30|TRBJ2-1
CAWRLTPNNEQFF
TGTGCCTGGAGACTTACCCCGAACAATGAGCAGTTCTTC
>.|.|TRBV20-1|TRBJ1-6
CSASREGNSPLHF
TGCAGTGCTAGTCGGGAGGGGAATTCACCCCTCCACTTT
>TRBD1|.|TRBV23-1|TRBJ2-1
CASSHRDRRTHQNEQFF
TGCGCCAGCAGTCACCGGGACAGACGGACCCACCAAAATGAGCAGTTCTTC
>TRBD2|few|TRBV27|TRBJ2-5
CASSSTGTRVRQYF
TGTGCCAGCAGTTCGACCGGGACTAGAGTTCGCCAGTACTTC
>TRBD1|.|TRBV7-9|TRBJ1-6
CASSPDRGGWSPLHF
TGTGCCAGCAGCCCCGACAGGGGAGGTTGGTCACCCCTCCACTTT
>.|few|TRBV12-3/TRBV12-4|TRBJ2-4
CASSLAGVTPLAKNIQYF
TGTGCCAGCAGTTTAGCGGGGGTGACTCCTTTAGCTAAAAACATTCAGTACTTC
>.|.|TRBV11-2|TRBJ1-3
CASSPKAAGGTIYF
TGTGCCAGCAGCCCTAAGGCAGCCGGGGGCACCATATATTTT
>.|.|TRBV12-3/TRBV12-4|TRBJ1-2
CASRKGAIVRF
TGTGCCAGCAGAAAAGGGGCGATTGTCCGCTTC
>.|.|TRBV20-1|TRBJ2-3
CSAVRGRGDADTQYF
TGCAGCGCCGTGAGGGGAAGGGGGGACGCAGATACGCAGTATTTT
>.|few|TRBV12-3/TRBV12-4|TRBJ2-7
CASRRDRFYEQYF
TGTGCCAGCAGACGCGACAGGTTCTACGAGCAGTACTTC
>TRBD1|few|TRBV7-2|TRBJ2-7
CASSFRGPDEQYF
TGTGCCAGCAGCTTCAGGGGGCCGGACGAGCAGTACTTC
>.|few|TRBV5-1|TRBJ2-7
CTSSLLGTRAEEQYF
TGCACCAGCAGCTTGTTGGGCACTAGGGCGGAGGAGCAGTACTTC
>.|.|TRBV29-1|TRBJ2-3
CSVEEGQGQRGQYF
TGCAGCGTTGAAGAAGGCCAGGGACAAAGGGGGCAGTATTTT
>.|.|TRBV6-6|TRBJ1-6
CASSYSSEGSPLHF
TGTGCCAGCAGTTACTCGTCTGAAGGTTCACCCCTCCACTTT
>.|.|TRBV10-3|TRBJ2-5
CAISAQVQETQYF
TGTGCCATCAGTGCCCAGGTCCAAGAGACCCAGTACTTC
>TRBD2|.|TRBV20-1|TRBJ2-7
CSASSGRNYEQYF
TGCAGTGCTAGCTCCGGGAGGAACTACGAGCAGTACTTC
>TRBD1|many|TRBV13|TRBJ2-7
CASSLGRQGADEQYF
TGTGCCAGCAGCTTAGGGCGACAGGGGGCTGACGAGCAGTACTTC
>.|.|TRBV5-5|TRBJ1-2
CASSLGRAKDYGYTF
TGTGCCAGCAGCTTGGGCAGGGCTAAAGACTATGGCTACACCTTC
>TRBD1|.|TRBV29-1|TRBJ1-2
CSVEDMNRGNYGYTF
TGCAGCGTTGAAGATATGAACAGGGGTAACTATGGCTACACCTTC
>TRBD1|few|TRBV6-5|TRBJ2-4
CASSYSGGVKGNIQYF
TGTGCCAGCAGTTACTCAGGGGGCGTAAAGGGAAACATTCAGTACTTC
>TRBD2|.|TRBV12-3/TRBV12-4|TRBJ2-7
CASREGLAGVYEQYF
TGTGCCAGCAGAGAGGGACTAGCGGGGGTCTACGAGCAGTACTTC
>.|.|TRBV5-1|TRBJ2-7
CASSIPGRYEQYF
TGCGCCAGCAGCATCCCGGGACGCTACGAGCAGTACTTC
>TRBD1|.|TRBV27|TRBJ1-2
CASTTSHRGDLDGYTF
TGTGCCAGCACTACTTCCCACAGGGGAGACTTAGATGGCTACACCTTC
>.|many|TRBV12-3/TRBV12-4|TRBJ2-3
CASSLVIGAAPWYF
TGTGCCAGCAGTTTGGTGATAGGAGCGGCTCCTTGGTATTTT
>.|.|TRBV28|TRBJ2-7
CASSQSAAGTIYEQYF
TGTGCCAGCAGCCAGTCCGCAGCCGGGACAATATACGAGCAGTACTTC
>TRBD1|few|TRBV19|TRBJ1-5
CAVRDRGGNQPQHF
TGTGCGGTCCGGGACAGGGGAGGCAATCAGCCCCAGCATTTT
>.|.|TRBV10-3|TRBJ1-5
CAISEGGLWNQPQHF
TGTGCCATCAGTGAGGGGGGGCTTTGGAATCAGCCCCAGCATTTT
>.|.|TRBV6-1|TRBJ1-2
CASSPIGGRNYGYTF
TGTGCCAGCAGCCCCATTGGGGGGCGTAACTATGGCTACACCTTC
>.|.|TRBV7-7|TRBJ2-2
CASSLVAGVNTGELFF
TGTGCTAGCAGCCTAGTTGCTGGGGTGAACACCGGGGAGCTGTTTTTT
>.|.|TRBV14|TRBJ2-1
CASSQRSANEQFF
TGTGCCAGCAGCCAACGAAGCGCAAATGAGCAGTTCTTC
>.|few|TRBV5-1|TRBJ2-7
CASGNVNEQYF
TGCGCCAGCGGCAATGTCAACGAGCAGTACTTC
>.|once|TRBV5-1|TRBJ1-1
CASSLSGANTEAFF
TGCGCCAGCAGCTTGTCAGGAGCGAACACTGAAGCTTTCTTT
>TRBD1|.|TRBV10-2|TRBJ2-7
CASSETGAYEQYF
TGCGCCAGCAGTGAAACAGGGGCCTACGAGCAGTACTTC
>TRBD2|few|TRBV15|TRBJ2-7
CATSRVTSGIFYEQYF
TGTGCCACCAGCAGAGTGACTAGCGGGATATTCTACGAGCAGTACTTC
>.|.|TRBV4-2|TRBJ2-5
CASSQPSSRETQYF
TGTGCCAGCAGCCAACCTTCTAGCAGGGAGACCCAGTACTTC
>.|few|TRBV15|TRBJ2-5
CATSSRGGETQYF
TGTGCCACCAGCAGTAGAGGTGGGGAGACCCAGTACTTC
>TRBD1|.|TRBV5-1|TRBJ2-7
CASRSQGATYEQYF
TGCGCCAGCAGGTCTCAGGGGGCCACCTACGAGCAGTACTTC
>TRBD1|few|TRBV29-1|TRBJ2-1
CSALLQQGAAYNEQFF
TGCAGCGCACTACTCCAACAGGGGGCGGCGTACAATGAGCAGTTCTTC